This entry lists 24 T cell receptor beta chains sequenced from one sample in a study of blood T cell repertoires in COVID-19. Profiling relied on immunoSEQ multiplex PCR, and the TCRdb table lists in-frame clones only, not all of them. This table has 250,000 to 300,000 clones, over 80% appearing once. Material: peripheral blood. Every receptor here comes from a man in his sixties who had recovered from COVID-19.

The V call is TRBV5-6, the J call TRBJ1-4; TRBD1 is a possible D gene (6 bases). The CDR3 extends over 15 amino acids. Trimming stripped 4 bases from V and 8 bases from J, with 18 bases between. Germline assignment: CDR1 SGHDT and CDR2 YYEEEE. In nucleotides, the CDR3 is TGTGCCAGCAGCCCTACAGGGATGGTACGGGAAAAACTGTTTTTT. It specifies CASSPTGMVREKLFF.

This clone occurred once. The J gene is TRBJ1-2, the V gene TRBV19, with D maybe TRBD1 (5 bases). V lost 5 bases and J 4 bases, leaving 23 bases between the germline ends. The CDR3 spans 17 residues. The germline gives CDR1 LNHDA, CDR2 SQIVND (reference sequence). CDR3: CASSLQFSDSWVYGYTF. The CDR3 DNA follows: TGTGCCAGTAGTCTACAATTCTCTGACAGTTGGGTCTATGGCTACACCTTC.

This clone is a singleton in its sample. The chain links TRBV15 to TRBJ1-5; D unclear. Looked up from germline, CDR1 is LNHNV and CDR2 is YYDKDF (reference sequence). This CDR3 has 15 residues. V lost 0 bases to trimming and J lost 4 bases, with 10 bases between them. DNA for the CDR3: TGTGCCACCAGCAGAGATATCGGTGTTAATCAGCCCCAGCATTTT. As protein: CATSRDIGVNQPQHF.

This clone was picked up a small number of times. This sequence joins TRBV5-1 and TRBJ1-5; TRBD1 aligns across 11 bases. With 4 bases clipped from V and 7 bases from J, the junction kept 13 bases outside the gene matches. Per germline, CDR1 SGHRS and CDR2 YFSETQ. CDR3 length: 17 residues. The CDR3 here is CASSPGQGAPGKQPQHF. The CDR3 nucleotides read TGCGCCAGCAGCCCAGGACAGGGGGCGCCGGGAAAGCAGCCCCAGCATTTT.

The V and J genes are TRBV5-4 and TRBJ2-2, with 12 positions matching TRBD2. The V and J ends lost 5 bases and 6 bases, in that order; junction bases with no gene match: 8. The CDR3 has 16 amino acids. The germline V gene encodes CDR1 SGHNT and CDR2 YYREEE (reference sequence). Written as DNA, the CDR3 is TGTGCCAGCAGTCCTCTAGCGGGGGGGCTCTCCGGGGAGCTGTTTTTT. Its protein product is CASSPLAGGLSGELFF.

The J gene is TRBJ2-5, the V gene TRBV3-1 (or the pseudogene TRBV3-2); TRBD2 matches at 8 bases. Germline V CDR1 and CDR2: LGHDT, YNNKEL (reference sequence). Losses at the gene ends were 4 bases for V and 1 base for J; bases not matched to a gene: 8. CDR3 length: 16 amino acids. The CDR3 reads CASSLKRTSSQETQYF. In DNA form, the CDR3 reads TGTGCCAGCAGCCTCAAACGGACTAGCTCCCAAGAGACCCAGTACTTC.

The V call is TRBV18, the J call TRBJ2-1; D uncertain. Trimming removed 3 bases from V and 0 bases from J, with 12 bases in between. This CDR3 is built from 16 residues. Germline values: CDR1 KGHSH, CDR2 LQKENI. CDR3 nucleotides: TGTGCCAGCTCACCTCCGAAGCTGATCTCCTACAATGAGCAGTTCTTC. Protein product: CASSPPKLISYNEQFF.

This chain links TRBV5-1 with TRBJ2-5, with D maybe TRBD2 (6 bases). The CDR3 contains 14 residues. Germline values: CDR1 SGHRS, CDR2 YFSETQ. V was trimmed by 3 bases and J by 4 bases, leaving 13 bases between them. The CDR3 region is CASSYLASAETQYF. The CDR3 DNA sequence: TGCGCCAGCAGCTACCTTGCTAGCGCAGAGACCCAGTACTTC.

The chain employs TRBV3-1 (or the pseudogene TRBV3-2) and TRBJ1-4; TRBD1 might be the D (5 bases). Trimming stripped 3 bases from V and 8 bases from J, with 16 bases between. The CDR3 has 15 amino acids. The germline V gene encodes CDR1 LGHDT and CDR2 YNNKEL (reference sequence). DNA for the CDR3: TGTGCCAGCAGCCACCGTCGCGGTCGGGGGGAAAAACTGTTTTTT. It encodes CASSHRRGRGEKLFF.

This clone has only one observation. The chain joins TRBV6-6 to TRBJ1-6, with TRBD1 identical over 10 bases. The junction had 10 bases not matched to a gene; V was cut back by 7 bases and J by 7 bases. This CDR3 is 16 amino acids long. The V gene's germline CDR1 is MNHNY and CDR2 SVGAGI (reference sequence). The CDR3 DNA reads TGTGCCAGCACCCTTTACCCGGGACAGGGGAATTCACCCCTCCACTTT. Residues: CASTLYPGQGNSPLHF.

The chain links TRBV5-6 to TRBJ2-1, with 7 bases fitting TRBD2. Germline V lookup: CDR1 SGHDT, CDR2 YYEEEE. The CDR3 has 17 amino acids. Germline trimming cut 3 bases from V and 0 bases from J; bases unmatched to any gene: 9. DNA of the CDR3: TGTGCCAGCAGCTCCGGGACTACCGCGAGCTCCTACAATGAGCAGTTCTTC. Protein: CASSSGTTASSYNEQFF.

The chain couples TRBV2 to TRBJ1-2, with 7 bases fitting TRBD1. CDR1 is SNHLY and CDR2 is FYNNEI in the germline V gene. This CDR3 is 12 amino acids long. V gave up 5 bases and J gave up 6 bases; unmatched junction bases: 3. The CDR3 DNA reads TGTGCCAGCAGTTTCACAGGGGATGGCTACACCTTC. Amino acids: CASSFTGDGYTF.

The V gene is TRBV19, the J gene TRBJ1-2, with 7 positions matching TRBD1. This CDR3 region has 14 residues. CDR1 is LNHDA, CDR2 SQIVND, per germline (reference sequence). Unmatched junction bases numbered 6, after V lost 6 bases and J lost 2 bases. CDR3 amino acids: CASSRDSSNYGYTF. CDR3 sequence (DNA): TGTGCCAGTAGCCGGGACAGTAGCAACTATGGCTACACCTTC.

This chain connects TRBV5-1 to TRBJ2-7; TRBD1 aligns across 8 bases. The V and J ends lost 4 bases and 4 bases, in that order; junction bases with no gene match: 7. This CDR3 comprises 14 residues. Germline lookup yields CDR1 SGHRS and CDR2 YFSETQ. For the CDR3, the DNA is TGCGCCAGCAGCCCCAGGGGGACAGGATACGAGCAGTACTTC. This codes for CASSPRGTGYEQYF.

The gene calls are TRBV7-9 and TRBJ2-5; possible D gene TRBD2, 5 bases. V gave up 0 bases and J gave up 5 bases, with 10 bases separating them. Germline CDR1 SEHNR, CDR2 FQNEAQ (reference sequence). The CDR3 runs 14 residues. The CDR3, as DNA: TGTGCCAGCAGCTTAGCGGCCAGAGGGGAGACCCAGTACTTC. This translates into CASSLAARGETQYF.

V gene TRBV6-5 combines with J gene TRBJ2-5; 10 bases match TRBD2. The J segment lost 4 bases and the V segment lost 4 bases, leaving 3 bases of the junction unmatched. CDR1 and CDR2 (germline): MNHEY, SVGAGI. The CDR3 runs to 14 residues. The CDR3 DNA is TGTGCCAGCAGTTCAGCGGGGGGGGCAGAGACCCAGTACTTC. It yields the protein CASSSAGGAETQYF.

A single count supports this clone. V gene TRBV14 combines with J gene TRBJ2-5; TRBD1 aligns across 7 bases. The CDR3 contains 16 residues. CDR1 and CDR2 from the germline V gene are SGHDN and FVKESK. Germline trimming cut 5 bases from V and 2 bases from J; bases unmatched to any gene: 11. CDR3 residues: CASSETDRNLQETQYF. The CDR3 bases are TGTGCCAGCAGCGAGACGGACAGGAACCTACAAGAGACCCAGTACTTC. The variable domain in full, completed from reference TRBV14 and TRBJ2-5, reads EAGVTQFPSHSVIEKGQTVTLRCDPISGHDNLYWYRRVMGKEIKFLLHFVKESKQDESGMPNNRFLAERTGGTYSTLKVQPAELEDSGVYFCASSETDRNLQETQYFGPGTRLLVL.

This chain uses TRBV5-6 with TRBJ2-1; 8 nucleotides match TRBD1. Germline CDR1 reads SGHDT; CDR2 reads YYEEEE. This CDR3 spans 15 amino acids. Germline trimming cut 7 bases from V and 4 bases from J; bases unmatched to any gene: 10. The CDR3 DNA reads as TGTGCCAGCGGACCAGGACAGGGTCGGTACAATGAGCAGTTCTTC. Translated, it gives CASGPGQGRYNEQFF.

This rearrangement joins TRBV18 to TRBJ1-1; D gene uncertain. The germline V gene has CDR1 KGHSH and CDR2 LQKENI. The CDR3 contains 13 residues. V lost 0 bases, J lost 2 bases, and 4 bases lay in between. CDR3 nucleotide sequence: TGTGCCAGCTCACCACCGTTAAACACTGAAGCTTTCTTT. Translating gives CASSPPLNTEAFF.

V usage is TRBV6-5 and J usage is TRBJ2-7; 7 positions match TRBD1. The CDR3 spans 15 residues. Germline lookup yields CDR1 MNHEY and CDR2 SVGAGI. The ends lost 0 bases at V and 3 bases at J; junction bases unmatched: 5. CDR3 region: CASSYSSGGIYEQYF. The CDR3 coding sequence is TGTGCCAGCAGTTACTCGTCAGGGGGAATCTACGAGCAGTACTTC.

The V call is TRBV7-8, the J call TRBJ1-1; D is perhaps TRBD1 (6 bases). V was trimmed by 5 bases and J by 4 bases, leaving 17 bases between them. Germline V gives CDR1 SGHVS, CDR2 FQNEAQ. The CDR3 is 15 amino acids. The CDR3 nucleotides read TGTGCCAGCAGCGTACAGGGCGACCTAGGCACTGAAGCTTTCTTT. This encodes CASSVQGDLGTEAFF. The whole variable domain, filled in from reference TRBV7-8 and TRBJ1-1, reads GAGVSQSPRYKVAKRGQDVALRCDPISGHVSLFWYQQALGQGPEFLTYFQNEAQLDKSGLPSDRFFAERPEGSVSTLKIQRTQQEDSAVYLCASSVQGDLGTEAFFGQGTRLTVV.

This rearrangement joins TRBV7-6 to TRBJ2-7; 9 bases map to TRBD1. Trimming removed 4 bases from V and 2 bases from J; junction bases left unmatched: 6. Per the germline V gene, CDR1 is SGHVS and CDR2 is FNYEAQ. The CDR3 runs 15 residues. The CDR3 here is CASSWGQGPAYEQYF. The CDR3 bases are TGTGCCAGCAGCTGGGGACAGGGACCGGCCTACGAGCAGTACTTC.

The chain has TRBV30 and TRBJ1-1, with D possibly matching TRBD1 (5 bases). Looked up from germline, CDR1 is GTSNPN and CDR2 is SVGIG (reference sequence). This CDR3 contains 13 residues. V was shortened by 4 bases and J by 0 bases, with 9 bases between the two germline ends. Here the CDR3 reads CAWKDTLNTEAFF. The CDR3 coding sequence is TGTGCCTGGAAGGACACCCTGAACACTGAAGCTTTCTTT.

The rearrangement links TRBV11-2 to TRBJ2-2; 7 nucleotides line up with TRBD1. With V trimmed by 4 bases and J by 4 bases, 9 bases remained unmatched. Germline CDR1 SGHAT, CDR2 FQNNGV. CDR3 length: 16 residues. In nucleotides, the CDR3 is TGTGCCAGCAGCTCCTACAGGGGATGGGGCACCGGGGAGCTGTTTTTT. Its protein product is CASSSYRGWGTGELFF.